The 25 T cell receptor beta chains below all came from one sample that was sequenced in a study of blood T cell repertoires in COVID-19. Measured with immunoSEQ multiplex PCR; TCRdb has only the in-frame clones, and not every one. This sample has about 220,000 clones, with around 83% found just once. Sequenced material: peripheral blood. These receptors all come from a woman aged 45 to 65 with COVID-19, enrolled during active disease.

The rearrangement joins TRBV29-1 to TRBJ2-3, with TRBD2 as a possible D gene (5 bases). The CDR3 totals 13 residues. Germline CDR1 SQVTM, CDR2 ANQGSEA. V lost 1 base and J lost 6, with 11 bases in between. CDR3 nucleotides: TGCAGCGTTGAAGGGACTCTCAAGGATACGCAGTATTTT. It codes for CSVEGTLKDTQYF.

The V and J genes are TRBV29-1 and TRBJ1-2, with a weak D call TRBD1 (6 bases). V was clipped by 4 bases and J by 8 bases, with 14 bases between them. Germline V gene lookup returns CDR1 SQVTM and CDR2 ANQGSEA. The CDR3 totals 12 residues. In nucleotides, the CDR3 is TGCAGCGTTGGGCAGGGGAGCGGAGGCTACACCTTC. This gives the protein CSVGQGSGGYTF.

The chain combines TRBV9 with TRBJ2-3, with a possible D match to TRBD1 (5 bases). The CDR3 runs 15 residues. Germline loops: CDR1 SGDLS, CDR2 YYNGEE. Between the trimmed V and J ends, which lost 4 bases and 1 base, there was a span of 13 bases. The CDR3 nucleotides are TGTGCCAGCAGCCTCCAAGGGGCGGGCACAGATACGCAGTATTTT. It codes for CASSLQGAGTDTQYF.

Comment on this clone: The sample has other DNA sequences that encode this CDR3 too. The V call is TRBV3-1 (or the pseudogene TRBV3-2), the J call TRBJ1-2; D gene uncertain. There are 13 residues in the CDR3. Germline V gene data show CDR1 as LGHDT and CDR2 as YNNKEL (reference sequence). Trimming stripped 0 bases from V and 4 bases from J, with 6 bases between. CDR3: CASSQESVYGYTF. The CDR3 coding sequence is TGTGCCAGCAGCCAAGAAAGCGTCTATGGCTACACCTTC.

This clone was seen a few times. The chain links TRBV23-1 to TRBJ1-1, with TRBD1 as a possible D gene (5 bases). TRBV23-1 is reported as an ORF; its role is uncertain. CDR3 length: 18 residues. Trimming took off 0 bases at V and 0 bases at J, with 17 bases between the two ends. The CDR3 loop reads CASSQSDEGEGMNTEAFF. CDR3 nucleotide sequence: TGCGCCAGCAGTCAATCGGATGAAGGGGAGGGGATGAACACTGAAGCTTTCTTT.

CDR3 sequence (DNA): TGTGCCAGCAGTGAAGCCCCTCGGACAGACCAAGCTTTCTTT. This translates into CASSEAPRTDQAFF. This chain uses TRBV6-1 with TRBJ1-1; D is perhaps TRBD1 (6 bases). Deletions cut 0 bases from V and 9 bases from J, with 14 bases between. Germline assignment: CDR1 MNHNS and CDR2 SASEGT. CDR3 length: 14 residues.

J is TRBJ2-6 and V is TRBV7-2, with 10 bases that match TRBD1. The germline V gene encodes CDR1 SGHTA and CDR2 FQGNSA. V gave up 4 bases and J gave up 0 bases; unmatched junction bases: 9. CDR3 length: 19 residues. In DNA, the CDR3 is TGTGCCAGCAGCTCCAGCTCGGGGACAGGGGCCTCTGGGGCCAACGTCCTGACTTTC. It specifies CASSSSSGTGASGANVLTF.

The chain couples TRBV15 to TRBJ2-5, with D possibly being TRBD2 (6 bases). Per germline, CDR1 LNHNV and CDR2 YYDKDF (reference sequence). CDR3 size: 16 residues. Trimming took off 6 bases at V and 0 bases at J, with 17 bases between the two ends. In nucleotides, the CDR3 is TGTGCCACCAGTATCCGGGGGAGTCCGTACCAAGAGACCCAGTACTTC. Its protein product is CATSIRGSPYQETQYF.

This chain connects TRBV5-1 to TRBJ2-2; 10 nucleotides agree with TRBD1. V was pared by 3 bases and J by 6 bases, with 5 bases of the junction left unmatched. CDR1 and CDR2 (germline): SGHRS, YFSETQ. The CDR3 length is 15 residues. CDR3 in DNA: TGCGCCAGCAGCTGGGGGGACAGGGGTGCCGGGGAGCTGTTTTTT. Protein product: CASSWGDRGAGELFF.

The chain links TRBV19 to TRBJ2-3; the match to TRBD2 covers 12 bases. Germline V gives CDR1 LNHDA, CDR2 SQIVND (reference sequence). V lost 2 bases and J lost 5; bases outside the gene matches: 11. The length of the CDR3 is 18 residues. The CDR3, as DNA: TGTGCCAGTAGTATAACCCCAGGACTAGCGGGGCCCCTAGATACGCAGTATTTT. This translates into CASSITPGLAGPLDTQYF.

The CDR3 protein is CASSLSQGSTLWAFF. The CDR3 DNA sequence: TGTGCCAGCAGTTTATCGCAGGGGTCCACCTTATGGGCTTTCTTT. V usage is TRBV27 and J usage is TRBJ1-1; D is perhaps TRBD1 (6 bases). There are 15 residues in the CDR3. V was cut by 0 bases and J by 11 bases, with 19 bases left in between. CDR1 and CDR2 (germline): MNHEY, SMNVEV (reference sequence).

This clone was picked up a small number of times. The chain has TRBV5-1 and TRBJ2-1; no clear D. V was clipped by 0 bases and J by 6 bases, with 7 bases between them. The CDR3 runs to 13 residues. Looked up from germline, CDR1 is SGHRS and CDR2 is YFSETQ. The CDR3 DNA reads TGCGCCAGCAGCTTGGGAGGTACCAATGAGCAGTTCTTC. Its translation is CASSLGGTNEQFF.

This clone has a single count. The chain has TRBV28 and TRBJ1-1; 7 positions agree with TRBD1. This CDR3 is built from 13 residues. Germline V gene data show CDR1 as MDHEN and CDR2 as SYDVKM. V shed 8 bases and J 6 bases; nucleotides not matched to a gene: 9. The CDR3 sequence is CASGTTGLPEAFF. The CDR3 DNA reads TGTGCCAGCGGAACGACAGGGCTCCCTGAAGCTTTCTTT.

The chain has TRBV7-6 and TRBJ2-2; 7 bases map to TRBD1. V trimming: 7 bases; J trimming: 5 bases; junction bases outside the gene matches: 7. CDR1 and CDR2 from the germline V gene are SGHVS and FNYEAQ. The CDR3 runs 14 residues. CDR3 DNA sequence: TGTGCCAGCACCTTGAAGGGGGCAACCGGGGAGCTGTTTTTT. This gives the protein CASTLKGATGELFF.

The chain employs TRBV5-1 and TRBJ2-5; 11 bases are a match to TRBD2. V was clipped by 4 bases and J by 4 bases; unmatched bases: 6. The CDR3 has 15 residues. Per the germline V gene, CDR1 is SGHRS and CDR2 is YFSETQ. CDR3 sequence reads: CASSPSGGRGETQYF. As DNA, the CDR3 is TGCGCCAGCAGCCCTAGCGGGGGGAGAGGAGAGACCCAGTACTTC.

The V and J genes are TRBV19 and TRBJ1-2; TRBD1 matches 7 bases. CDR1 and CDR2 (germline): LNHDA, SQIVND (reference sequence). The CDR3 has 18 residues. V shed 2 bases and J 3 bases; nucleotides not matched to a gene: 15. CDR3 residues: CASSISPLSKGAHYGYTF. The CDR3 DNA reads TGTGCCAGTAGTATATCCCCCCTTAGCAAGGGGGCTCACTATGGCTACACCTTC.

This chain uses TRBV30 with TRBJ2-3, with a tentative D call TRBD2 (5 bases). The CDR3 extends over 14 amino acids. Germline V gives CDR1 GTSNPN, CDR2 SVGIG (reference sequence). Trimming pared 0 bases from V and 2 bases from J, leaving 9 bases between. The CDR3 DNA is TGTGCCTGGAGTGTATCGGGATACACAGATACGCAGTATTTT. Protein product: CAWSVSGYTDTQYF.

V is TRBV4-3 and J is TRBJ1-5; TRBD1 agrees at 10 bases. Trimming took 3 bases from V and 8 from J; bases not matched to a gene: 4. The CDR3 is 14 residues long. Germline CDR1 is LGHNA and CDR2 is YSLEER. The CDR3 loop is CASSQDRGFEPQHF. CDR3 coding DNA: TGCGCCAGCAGCCAGGACAGGGGGTTTGAGCCCCAGCATTTT.

CDR3 DNA: TGTGCCAGCAGTCGGACTGAAGCTTTCTTT. It codes for CASSRTEAFF. The chain couples TRBV12-3 or TRBV12-4 to TRBJ1-1; no clear D. The CDR3 is 10 residues long. V was cut by 5 bases and J by 5 bases, with 3 bases left in between.

This clone was detected only once. The chain is built from TRBV15 and TRBJ1-2; D is unclear. This CDR3 spans 15 amino acids. Germline CDR1 and CDR2: LNHNV and YYDKDF (reference sequence). The V gene lost 0 bases and the J gene lost 8 bases, with 16 bases spanning the gap. In DNA, the CDR3 is TGTGCCACCAGCAGAGATAGCGGAACGGGCTGGGGCTACACCTTC. It translates to CATSRDSGTGWGYTF.

V gene TRBV10-3 combines with J gene TRBJ1-2, with D possibly TRBD1 on 5 matching bases. Trimming took 7 bases from V and 2 from J, leaving 14 bases between them. Germline lookup yields CDR1 ENHRY and CDR2 SYGVKD. This CDR3 contains 14 residues. CDR3 DNA: TGTGCCATCAAAGGGGAGGTAACGAACTATGGCTACACCTTC. Its protein product is CAIKGEVTNYGYTF.

The chain employs TRBV11-2 and TRBJ1-3; a possible D gene is TRBD1 (6 bases). The CDR3 is 18 amino acids. Trimming shortened V by 5 bases and J by 0 bases, and 20 bases separated the two germline ends. Germline V CDR1 and CDR2: SGHAT, FQNNGV. The CDR3 spells CASSPSLPTGNSGNTIYF. DNA of the CDR3: TGTGCCAGCAGCCCGTCACTACCCACAGGGAACTCTGGAAACACCATATATTTT.

This rearrangement joins TRBV6-6 to TRBJ1-5, with a possible D match to TRBD1 (6 bases). Trimming removed 10 bases from V and 0 bases from J, with 10 bases in between. Germline V gives CDR1 MNHNY, CDR2 SVGAGI (reference sequence). The CDR3 is 13 amino acids. CDR3 amino acids: CATKGVSNQPQHF. CDR3 DNA sequence: TGTGCCACTAAGGGGGTTAGCAATCAGCCCCAGCATTTT.

The chain uses TRBV5-1 and TRBJ1-2; 7 bases align to TRBD1. V lost 3 bases to trimming and J lost 8 bases; unmatched junction nucleotides: 19. This CDR3 contains 17 residues. Germline CDR1 is SGHRS and CDR2 is YFSETQ. CDR3 bases: TGCGCCAGCAGCTCCCCCCCCCGCCGACAGGGAGTTTGGGGCTACACCTTC. This sequence encodes CASSSPPRRQGVWGYTF.

The chain joins TRBV4-3 to TRBJ1-2, with a weak D call TRBD1 (5 bases). Trimming cost V 1 base and J 8 bases, with 14 bases left between them. Germline V lookup: CDR1 LGHNA, CDR2 YSLEER. The CDR3 covers 14 residues. This CDR3 reads CASSQVAGIGGYTF. The CDR3, as DNA: TGCGCCAGCAGCCAAGTGGCAGGGATAGGCGGCTACACCTTC.